The clone carrying this T cell receptor (beta chain) was counted a single time. In the study's own analysis: Quantification of nucleated cells was approximated via reference gene primer amplification. TCRdb keeps only in-frame clones here, not all; method: immunoSEQ multiplex PCR. V and J calls and clone size are as listed in that table; D and trimming were resolved from the DNA. The sample includes about 250,000 clones, 70% to 90% seen only once; the top ten take 1.3% to 1.5%. The CDR3 loop spans 15 amino acids. Per the germline V gene, CDR1 is SEHNR and CDR2 is FQNEAQ (reference sequence). Trimming took 5 bases from V and 1 from J; bases not matched to a gene: 7. The data were taken from a study of blood T cell repertoires in COVID-19. Across the study: The analysed material was cDNA or gDNA that came from T cells, B-cell-depleted T cells, or PBMCs.

J is TRBJ1-1 and V is TRBV7-9; 7 nucleotides align to TRBD1. The sequencing input was peripheral blood. This TCR was recovered from a man older than 75 with acute or convalescent COVID-19. This CDR3 is CASSPGGRKNTEAFF. The CDR3 DNA follows: TGTGCCAGCAGCCCAGGGGGACGGAAGAACACTGAAGCTTTCTTT.